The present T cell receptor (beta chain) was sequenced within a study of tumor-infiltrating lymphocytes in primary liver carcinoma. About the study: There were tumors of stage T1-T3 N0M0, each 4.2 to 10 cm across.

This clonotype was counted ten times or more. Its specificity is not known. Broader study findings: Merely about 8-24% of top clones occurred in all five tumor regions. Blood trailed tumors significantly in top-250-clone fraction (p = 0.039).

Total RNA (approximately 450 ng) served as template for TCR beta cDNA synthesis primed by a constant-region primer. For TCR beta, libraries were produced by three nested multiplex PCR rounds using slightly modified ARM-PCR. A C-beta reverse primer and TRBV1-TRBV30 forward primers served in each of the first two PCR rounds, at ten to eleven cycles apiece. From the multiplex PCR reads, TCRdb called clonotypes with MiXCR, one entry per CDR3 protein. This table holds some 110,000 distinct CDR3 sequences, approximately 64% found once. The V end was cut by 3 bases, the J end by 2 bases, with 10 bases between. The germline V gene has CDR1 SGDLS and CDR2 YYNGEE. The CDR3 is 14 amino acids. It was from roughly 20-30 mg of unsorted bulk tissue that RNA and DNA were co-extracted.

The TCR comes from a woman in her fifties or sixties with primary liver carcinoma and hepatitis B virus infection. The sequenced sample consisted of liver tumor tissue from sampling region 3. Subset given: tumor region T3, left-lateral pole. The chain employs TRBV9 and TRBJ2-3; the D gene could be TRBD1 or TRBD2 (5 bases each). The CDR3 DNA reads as TGTGCCAGCAGCGGAGGGGCGCCCACAGATACGCAGTATTTT. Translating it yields CASSGGAPTDTQYF.